The entry below gives a single T cell receptor (beta chain) sequence along with its context. Its antigen is not known. Primers for the PCR totalled 60 Vbeta and 13 Jbeta. Sequencing used immunoSEQ multiplex PCR; TCRdb keeps in-frame clones, though not all of them. The top ten clones hold 2.2% of a sample with some 130,000 clones, 80% of them seen once. The record originates from a study of cytomegalovirus exposure and HLA in healthy donors. The wider study: Genotyping of nearly 400 donors showed that over 80% belonged to the Caucasian-associated ancestry cluster.

Findings and caveats of the study: Later analysis placed DRB1 highest and HLA-C lowest in TCR association rates, which differed by HLA locus. Earlier findings revealed that most TCR beta V segments proved productive either about 87% or about 30% of the time.

V lost 4 bases, J lost 5 bases, and 10 bases stayed unmatched. Germline CDR1 and CDR2: SGHRS and YFSETQ. CDR3 size: 16 residues. The sequenced sample consisted of PBMCs. The chain uses TRBV5-1 and TRBJ2-1, with 9 bases identical to TRBD2. The TCR was taken from a young man in good health and CMV-seronegative. The CDR3 bases are TGCGCCAGCAGCCCTTCTCTAGCGGGAATTGACAATGAGCAGTTCTTC. It encodes CASSPSLAGIDNEQFF.